The 8 T cell receptor beta chains presented below share a single source sample, sequenced in a study of regulatory and conventional T cells in RAG deficiency. The sorted regulatory T cells were CD4+, CD25-high and CD127-low, with genomic DNA sequenced. Some clones are missing from TCRdb's copy, which holds only in-frame ones; the method was immunoSEQ multiplex PCR. The data show roughly 19,000 clones, approximately 88% seen once. The same sample was also studied in work on regulatory T cells. That source notes: The primer mix had 52 TRBV and 13 TRBJ primers.

Sequencing used Tregs sorted from blood. These TCRs come from a human donor in good health.

This chain joins TRBV6-9 and TRBJ1-6; D is uncertain. The V gene lost 6 bases and the J gene lost 10 bases, with 16 bases spanning the gap. The CDR3 covers 14 residues. Germline assignment: CDR1 MNHGY and CDR2 SVAAGI. CDR3 DNA sequence: TGTGCCAGCAGACTATCCCGGGATGAGTCACCCCTCCACTTT. As protein: CASRLSRDESPLHF.

This clone has only one observation. This chain joins TRBV2 and TRBJ2-3, with D perhaps matching TRBD1 (6 bases). Per germline, CDR1 SNHLY and CDR2 FYNNEI. The germline V and J ends were trimmed by 6 bases and 8 bases, with 15 bases remaining between them. The CDR3 extends over 13 amino acids. The CDR3 coding sequence is TGTGCCAGCAGAAGGTCGGAACAGGGTACGCAGTATTTT. Its translation: CASRRSEQGTQYF.

The gene calls are TRBV5-4 and TRBJ2-7, with D perhaps matching TRBD1 (5 bases). The ends were cut back, 0 bases at V and 6 bases at J, with 13 bases in the middle. The CDR3 runs to 14 residues. CDR1 is SGHNT, CDR2 YYREEE, per germline (reference sequence). The CDR3 DNA sequence: TGTGCCAGCAGCTTGGGGCAGGGTCGGTCCGAGCAGTACTTC. This sequence encodes CASSLGQGRSEQYF.

The chain links TRBV6-6 to TRBJ1-6, with a possible D match to TRBD1 (5 bases). CDR1 MNHNY and CDR2 SVGAGI come from the germline V gene (reference sequence). Trimming stripped 6 bases from V and 1 base from J, with 10 bases between. The CDR3 runs 15 residues. The CDR3 bases are TGTGCCAGCAGACAGGAAGCGTCCTATAATTCACCCCTCCACTTT. This gives the protein CASRQEASYNSPLHF.

The chain links TRBV30 to TRBJ1-5; unclear D gene. The CDR3 has 12 residues. With 2 bases removed from V and 9 bases from J, the gap between germline ends came to 11 bases. Germline values: CDR1 GTSNPN, CDR2 SVGIG (reference sequence). The CDR3 DNA follows: TGTGCCTGGAGTACACTAGAGCGGCCCCAGCATTTT. Translating it yields CAWSTLERPQHF.

For this clone: One end of the junction is discordant with germline, which a read error may explain. J is TRBJ2-1 and V is TRBV5-6, with 8 positions matching TRBD2. Germline CDR1 reads SGHDT; CDR2 reads YYEEEE. The CDR3 consists of 15 residues. The CDR3 region has the DNA TGTGCCAGCAGCTCCTTCCGGGGGGGCGGCAATGAGCAGCTCTTC. This sequence encodes CASSSFRGGGNEQLF.

The rearrangement uses TRBV19 and TRBJ2-1; maybe TRBD2 (6 bases). The germline V and J ends were trimmed by 3 bases and 0 bases, with 9 bases remaining between them. The CDR3 extends over 15 amino acids. Germline V gene data show CDR1 as LNHDA and CDR2 as SQIVND (reference sequence). The CDR3 DNA reads TGTGCCAGTAGTATCTATAGCGGCTCCTACAATGAGCAGTTCTTC. It codes for CASSIYSGSYNEQFF.

The gene calls are TRBV5-1 and TRBJ1-6; possibly TRBD1 for D (5 bases). CDR3 length: 15 residues. Trimming removed 0 bases at V and 8 bases at J, with 12 bases between. CDR1 is SGHRS and CDR2 is YFSETQ in the germline V gene. The CDR3 is CASSLVRGGDSPLHF. In DNA form, the CDR3 reads TGCGCCAGCAGCTTGGTCCGCGGAGGGGATTCACCCCTCCACTTT. The variable domain in full, completed from reference TRBV5-1 and TRBJ1-6, reads KAGVTQTPRYLIKTRGQQVTLSCSPISGHRSVSWYQQTPGQGLQFLFEYFSETQRNKGNFPGRFSGRQFSNSRSEMNVSTLELGDSALYLCASSLVRGGDSPLHFGNGTRLTVT.